Presented here are 27 T cell receptor beta chains from one specimen sequenced in a study of shared clonotypes between healthy human individuals (dated by TCRdb to about 2020). For the CD8 naive samples, CD45RO-negative cells were positively selected for CCR7, yielding a CD45RA+CCR7+ population from which TemRA cells were excluded. Libraries were built with the immunoSEQ multiplex PCR assay. Imported from immuneACCESS, the table was reduced by TCRdb to in-frame sequences with V and J called. These copies leave out some clones; in studies compared against another copy, an unresolved V gene accounts for under half, and the cause of the remainder is not known. Within this sample are approximately 600,000 clones, with approximately 95% of them counted one time only. Clones ranked in the top ten supply over 0.1% of the sample. Sequenced sample: naive CD8+ T cells sorted from blood. The meaning of the sample's cell subset or site label: CD45RA+CCR7+. These TCRs come from a young woman in good health.

This chain uses TRBV28 with TRBJ1-5; tentative D call: TRBD1 (5 bases). Germline assignment: CDR1 MDHEN and CDR2 SYDVKM. The CDR3 has 14 amino acids. The V gene lost 8 bases and the J gene lost 4 bases, with 15 bases spanning the gap. CDR3 DNA: TGTGCCAGCGCAGGGAGAGGCTATAATCAGCCCCAGCATTTT. Its translation is CASAGRGYNQPQHF.

The chain carries TRBV28 and TRBJ1-1; D possibly corresponds to TRBD1 (5 bases). Trimming stripped 2 bases from V and 5 bases from J, with 9 bases between. This CDR3 has 13 amino acids. Germline V CDR1 and CDR2: MDHEN, SYDVKM. CDR3: CASSLAGKTEAFF. In DNA form, the CDR3 reads TGTGCCAGCAGTTTAGCAGGGAAAACTGAAGCTTTCTTT. The full variable domain, in which reference TRBV28 and TRBJ1-1 provide the parts outside the CDR3, is DVKVTQSSRYLVKRTGEKVFLECVQDMDHENMFWYRQDPGLGLRLIYFSYDVKMKEKGDIPEGYSVSREKKERFSLILESASTNQTSMYLCASSLAGKTEAFFGQGTRLTVV.

This chain joins TRBV4-1 and TRBJ2-3; the match to TRBD2 covers 7 bases. V lost 2 bases to trimming and J lost 1 base; unmatched junction nucleotides: 6. The length of the CDR3 is 16 residues. Germline V gene data show CDR1 as MGHRA and CDR2 as YSYEKL. CDR3 sequence: CASSQSDTSGTDTQYF. The CDR3 DNA reads TGCGCCAGCAGCCAATCTGATACTAGCGGCACAGATACGCAGTATTTT.

The rearrangement links TRBV7-2 to TRBJ2-5; 8 bases map to TRBD1. The last part of the DNA fits TRBJ2-7 better; the J call may be wrong. The CDR3 spans 16 residues. Germline V gives CDR1 SGHTA, CDR2 FQGNSA. The CDR3: CASSEDRGLSSYEQYF. DNA for the CDR3: TGTGCCAGCAGCGAAGACAGGGGACTTAGCTCCTACGAGCAGTACTTC.

This rearrangement joins TRBV13 to TRBJ2-7, with 7 bases that match TRBD1. V trimming: 6 bases; J trimming: 6 bases; junction bases outside the gene matches: 5. In germline, CDR1 is PRHDT, CDR2 FYEKMQ (reference sequence). The length of the CDR3 is 12 residues. The CDR3 DNA reads TGTGCCAGCAGGGGCCAGGGGGTCGAGCAGTACTTC. Translation: CASRGQGVEQYF. Full variable domain (remainder filled in from reference TRBV13 and TRBJ2-7): AAGVIQSPRHLIKEKRETATLKCYPIPRHDTVYWYQQGPGQDPQFLISFYEKMQSDKGSIPDRFSAQQFSDYHSELNMSSLELGDSALYFCASRGQGVEQYFGPGTRLTVT.

J is TRBJ1-6 and V is TRBV7-9; D is uncertain. The CDR3 has 15 amino acids. V was shortened by 1 base and J by 7 bases, with 11 bases between the two germline ends. The germline gives CDR1 SEHNR, CDR2 FQNEAQ (reference sequence). The CDR3 loop reads CASSLVAAANSPLHF. As DNA, the CDR3 is TGTGCCAGCAGCTTAGTTGCGGCAGCAAATTCACCCCTCCACTTT.

This chain uses TRBV5-1 with TRBJ2-3; 8 bases fit TRBD2. CDR3 length equals 16 residues. V lost 4 bases and J lost 1; bases outside the gene matches: 8. Germline V gene data show CDR1 as SGHRS and CDR2 as YFSETQ. The CDR3, as DNA: TGCGCCAGCAGCGGGAAGCGGGAGACTGGCACAGATACGCAGTATTTT. This translates into CASSGKRETGTDTQYF.

The J gene is TRBJ2-2, the V gene TRBV6-5; TRBD2 might be the D (6 bases). CDR1 and CDR2 from the germline V gene are MNHEY and SVGAGI. The V end was cut by 2 bases, the J end by 9 bases, with 10 bases between. This CDR3 contains 13 residues. In DNA, the CDR3 is TGTGCCAGCAGTTACAGTGGGACTTGGGAGCTGTTTTTT. Translated, it gives CASSYSGTWELFF.

This clone showed up just once. The V and J genes are TRBV14 and TRBJ2-1; TRBD2 matches at 10 bases. The CDR3 spans 17 residues. Germline assignment: CDR1 SGHDN and CDR2 FVKESK. V trimming: 3 bases; J trimming: 4 bases; junction bases outside the gene matches: 9. The CDR3 sequence is CASSQGWSSGGYNEQFF. The CDR3 DNA is TGTGCCAGCAGCCAGGGGTGGTCTAGCGGGGGATACAATGAGCAGTTCTTC.

This rearrangement joins TRBV21-1 to TRBJ2-7; the table calls TRBD2, which could not be checked here. TRBV21-1 is flagged as a pseudogene. The CDR3 is made up of 8 amino acids. The DNA of the CDR3 is TGTGCCAGCACCCGTCAGTACTTC. The encoded protein is CASTRQYF.

The chain carries TRBV28 and TRBJ1-4; possible D gene TRBD1, 6 bases. The V end lost 5 bases, the J end lost 4 bases, and 17 bases lay between the germline ends. The CDR3 is 16 residues long. Germline lookup yields CDR1 MDHEN and CDR2 SYDVKM. The CDR3, as DNA: TGTGCCAGCAGTCTCGGGGTTGGGGGCCTTAATGAAAAACTGTTTTTT. Residues: CASSLGVGGLNEKLFF. The full variable domain, in which reference TRBV28 and TRBJ1-4 provide the parts outside the CDR3, is DVKVTQSSRYLVKRTGEKVFLECVQDMDHENMFWYRQDPGLGLRLIYFSYDVKMKEKGDIPEGYSVSREKKERFSLILESASTNQTSMYLCASSLGVGGLNEKLFFGSGTQLSVL.

V gene TRBV28 combines with J gene TRBJ2-6; D uncertain. Between the trimmed V and J ends, which lost 2 bases and 2 bases, there was a span of 4 bases. Germline loops: CDR1 MDHEN, CDR2 SYDVKM. This CDR3 spans 14 amino acids. In nucleotides, the CDR3 is TGTGCCAGCAGTTTAGCAGCTGGGGCCAACGTCCTGACTTTC. Its protein is CASSLAAGANVLTF.

The rearrangement links TRBV28 to TRBJ2-3, with 11 positions matching TRBD2. The V segment lost 6 bases and the J segment 4 bases; nucleotides outside the gene matches: 6. Germline V CDR1 and CDR2: MDHEN, SYDVKM. This CDR3 contains 15 residues. The CDR3 loop reads CASSQTSGSPDTQYF. The DNA of the CDR3 is TGTGCCAGCAGCCAAACTAGCGGGAGCCCAGATACGCAGTATTTT.

V gene TRBV14 combines with J gene TRBJ1-1, with D unresolved. The CDR3 has 11 amino acids. Trimming stripped 5 bases from V and 10 bases from J, with 11 bases between. Looked up from germline, CDR1 is SGHDN and CDR2 is FVKESK. The DNA of the CDR3 is TGTGCCAGCAGCATCGGTGCGCGAGCTTTCTTT. Translated: CASSIGARAFF.

Written as DNA, the CDR3 is TGTGCCAGCAGCTTAGCGCTGGAGGATGAGCAGTTCTTC. Encoded protein: CASSLALEDEQFF. This chain uses TRBV7-9 with TRBJ2-1, with a possible D match to TRBD2 (5 bases). The CDR3 loop spans 13 amino acids. Germline values: CDR1 SEHNR, CDR2 FQNEAQ (reference sequence). Trimming stripped 0 bases from V and 8 bases from J, with 8 bases between.

V and J are TRBV19 and TRBJ1-1, with 10 positions matching TRBD1. Germline CDR1 is LNHDA and CDR2 is SQIVND (reference sequence). The CDR3 totals 14 residues. The V gene end was trimmed by 7 bases and the J gene end by 6 bases; junction bases not matched to a gene: 8. The CDR3 here is CASNPGQGRAEAFF. Written as DNA, the CDR3 is TGTGCCAGTAATCCGGGACAGGGGCGGGCTGAAGCTTTCTTT.

V and J are TRBV28 and TRBJ1-1; D is undetermined. The CDR3 has 11 amino acids. CDR1 and CDR2 from the germline V gene are MDHEN and SYDVKM. Trimming stripped 5 bases from V and 4 bases from J, with 5 bases between. The CDR3 sequence: CASSPFTEAFF. The CDR3 DNA follows: TGTGCCAGCAGTCCTTTCACTGAAGCTTTCTTT.

This clone was picked up one time. V gene TRBV6-5 combines with J gene TRBJ2-7, with unresolved D. V was cut by 7 bases and J by 4 bases, with 17 bases left in between. Germline CDR1 reads MNHEY; CDR2 reads SVGAGI. This CDR3 is built from 14 residues. The CDR3 loop is CASKLSSYYYEQYF. CDR3 nucleotides: TGTGCCAGCAAACTCAGCTCCTACTATTACGAGCAGTACTTC.

The chain has TRBV10-1 and TRBJ1-1; TRBD1 is a possible D gene (5 bases). The germline gives CDR1 WNHNN, CDR2 SYGVQD (reference sequence). The length of the CDR3 is 16 residues. Between the trimmed V and J ends, which lost 0 bases and 1 base, there was a span of 12 bases. This CDR3 is CASSESSLGPNTEAFF. The CDR3 DNA reads TGCGCCAGCAGTGAGTCTAGTCTGGGGCCGAACACTGAAGCTTTCTTT.

The chain employs TRBV19 and TRBJ1-1; D not certain. CDR3 size: 15 residues. Germline V gene sequence: CDR1 LNHDA, CDR2 SQIVND (reference sequence). Trimming pared 4 bases from V and 0 bases from J, leaving 12 bases between. The CDR3 sequence is CASSNNGEMNTEAFF. CDR3 DNA sequence: TGTGCCAGTAGTAACAACGGCGAAATGAACACTGAAGCTTTCTTT.

A single count supports this clone. This chain uses TRBV2 with TRBJ2-7, with a possible D match to TRBD2 (5 bases). Trimming cost V 3 bases and J 1 base, with 13 bases left between them. Germline V gene data show CDR1 as SNHLY and CDR2 as FYNNEI. This CDR3 has 15 residues. In nucleotides, the CDR3 is TGTGCCAGCAGTGAGGAGGCGTCAAAGTCCTACGAGCAGTACTTC. This codes for CASSEEASKSYEQYF. Together with reference TRBV2 and TRBJ2-7, the CDR3 gives the full variable domain: EPEVTQTPSHQVTQMGQEVILRCVPISNHLYFYWYRQILGQKVEFLVSFYNNEISEKSEIFDDQFSVERPDGSNFTLKIRSTKLEDSAMYFCASSEEASKSYEQYFGPGTRLTVT.

This chain links TRBV5-4 with TRBJ2-2; 8 bases line up with TRBD2. The CDR3 contains 19 residues. CDR1 and CDR2 from the germline V gene are SGHNT and YYREEE (reference sequence). V was pared by 4 bases and J by 7 bases, with 21 bases of the junction left unmatched. The DNA of the CDR3 is TGTGCCAGCAGCCCAACCGGGGGGTCCAGCGGGAGTATCGGCGGGGAGCTGTTTTTT. This translates into CASSPTGGSSGSIGGELFF.

The gene calls are TRBV6-1 and TRBJ1-2; D is possibly TRBD1 (5 bases). Germline CDR1 reads MNHNS; CDR2 reads SASEGT. V was shortened by 3 bases and J by 7 bases, with 21 bases between the two germline ends. CDR3 length: 16 residues. The CDR3 region is CASSDGPWGDGSGYTF. CDR3 sequence (DNA): TGTGCCAGCAGTGATGGACCATGGGGGGACGGCTCTGGCTACACCTTC.

The V and J genes are TRBV4-1 and TRBJ2-1; TRBD2 matches at 7 bases. The V segment lost 1 base and the J segment 6 bases; nucleotides outside the gene matches: 9. Per germline, CDR1 MGHRA and CDR2 YSYEKL. This CDR3 is 16 amino acids long. CDR3: CASSQVVGEGFNEQFF. CDR3 DNA: TGCGCCAGCAGCCAAGTTGTGGGGGAGGGGTTCAATGAGCAGTTCTTC.

The chain employs TRBV15 and TRBJ1-2, with a possible D match to TRBD1 (5 bases). Germline V CDR1 and CDR2: LNHNV, YYDKDF (reference sequence). The CDR3 covers 13 residues. Trimming stripped 6 bases from V and 5 bases from J, with 13 bases between. The CDR3 DNA is TGTGCCACCAGTGCTCTGGGGGTTTATGGCTACACCTTC. Its protein product is CATSALGVYGYTF.

The chain has TRBV9 and TRBJ1-2; 9 nucleotides agree with TRBD1. The germline V gene encodes CDR1 SGDLS and CDR2 YYNGEE. V lost 3 bases to trimming and J lost 7 bases; unmatched junction nucleotides: 13. The CDR3 loop spans 16 amino acids. The CDR3 loop reads CASSATSTGQGFGYTF. The CDR3 nucleotides are TGTGCCAGCAGCGCTACATCGACGGGACAGGGATTTGGCTACACCTTC.

The gene calls are TRBV30 and TRBJ2-1; D gene uncertain. The germline CDR1 and CDR2 sequences are GTSNPN and SVGIG (reference sequence). The CDR3 length is 14 residues. V gave up 4 bases and J gave up 5 bases, with 15 bases separating them. As DNA, the CDR3 is TGTGCCTGGATGGTCCGGGTCCCAAACAATGAGCAGTTCTTC. Its translation: CAWMVRVPNNEQFF.